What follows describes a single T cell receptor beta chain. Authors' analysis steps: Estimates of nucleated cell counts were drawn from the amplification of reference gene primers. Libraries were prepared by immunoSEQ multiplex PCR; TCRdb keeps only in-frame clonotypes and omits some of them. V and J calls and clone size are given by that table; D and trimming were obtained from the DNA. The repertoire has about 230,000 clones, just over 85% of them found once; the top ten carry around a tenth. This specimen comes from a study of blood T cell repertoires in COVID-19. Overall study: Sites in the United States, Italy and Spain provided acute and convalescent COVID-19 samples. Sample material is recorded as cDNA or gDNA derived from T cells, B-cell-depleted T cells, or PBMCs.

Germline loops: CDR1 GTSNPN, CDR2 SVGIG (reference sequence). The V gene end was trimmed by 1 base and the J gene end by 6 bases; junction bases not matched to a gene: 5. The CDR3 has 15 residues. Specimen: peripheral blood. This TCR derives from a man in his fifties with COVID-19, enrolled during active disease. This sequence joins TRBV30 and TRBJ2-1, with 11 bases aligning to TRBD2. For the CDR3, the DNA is TGTGCCTGGAGTGCAGCCGGGACTAGCGGCAATGAGCAGTTCTTC. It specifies CAWSAAGTSGNEQFF.